These T cell receptor beta chains were read from a single sample in a study of T cell repertoires in cytomegalovirus infection. These receptors have no identified antigens. TCRdb passed the reads through MiXCR, listing each CDR3 protein once. The sample includes roughly 110,000 distinct CDR3 sequences, roughly a tenth of them seen just once. The sample was PBMCs, sequenced either directly or after in vitro stimulation (not recorded which). Source of these receptors: a human donor in good health (CMV status not recorded). Some clones in this sample may be carry-over from other donors' samples. Each CDR3 is given with its conserved first and last residue. Fields, in order: J gene, clone size, D gene, V gene, CDR3 DNA, CDR3 protein. The D gene is left open where the match is weak. Clone size is given for some rows only: seen once, a few or many times, or a class if the clone is expanded.

j_gene: TRBJ2-2; abundance: -; d_gene: -; v_gene: TRBV6-8; CDR3nt: TGTGCCAGCAGTTATTCCTACATGAACACCGGGGAGCTGTTTTTT; CDR3aa: CASSYSYMNTGELFF
j_gene: TRBJ2-1; abundance: many; d_gene: -; v_gene: TRBV19; CDR3nt: TGTGCCAGTAGTCCCAGAGGCGCCTACAATGAGCAGTTCTTC; CDR3aa: CASSPRGAYNEQFF
j_gene: TRBJ2-1; abundance: many; d_gene: -; v_gene: TRBV5-1; CDR3nt: TGCGCCAGCAGCTCACTCTACAATGAGCAGTTCTTC; CDR3aa: CASSSLYNEQFF
j_gene: TRBJ1-1; abundance: -; d_gene: -; v_gene: TRBV19; CDR3nt: TGTGCCAGTAGTGCGCGGCGGGGGTGGACTGAAGCTTTCTTT; CDR3aa: CASSARRGWTEAFF
j_gene: TRBJ2-7; abundance: few; d_gene: TRBD2; v_gene: TRBV12-3/TRBV12-4; CDR3nt: TGTGCCAGCAGTCACGGGACTAGCGGGAGTTACGAGCAGTACTTC; CDR3aa: CASSHGTSGSYEQYF
j_gene: TRBJ2-1; abundance: few; d_gene: -; v_gene: TRBV6-5; CDR3nt: TGTGCCAGCAGTTACCTGAGATGGGGGAGCTCCTACAATGAGCAGTTCTTC; CDR3aa: CASSYLRWGSSYNEQFF
j_gene: TRBJ1-1; abundance: -; d_gene: TRBD1; v_gene: TRBV4-2; CDR3nt: TGTGCCAGCAGCCAAGCCCGGACAGGGGGCACTGAAGCTTTCTTT; CDR3aa: CASSQARTGGTEAFF
j_gene: TRBJ2-7; abundance: -; d_gene: -; v_gene: TRBV6-2/TRBV6-3; CDR3nt: TGTGCCAGCAGACTAGCACTTACTAGAACGGCCTACGAGCAGTACTTC; CDR3aa: CASRLALTRTAYEQYF
j_gene: TRBJ1-5; abundance: many; d_gene: TRBD1; v_gene: TRBV7-2; CDR3nt: TGTGCCAGCAGCTTACAGGGGGCAAATCAGCAGCCCCAGCATTTT; CDR3aa: CASSLQGANQQPQHF
j_gene: TRBJ2-1; abundance: -; d_gene: -; v_gene: TRBV13; CDR3nt: TGTGCCAGCAGCTTAGTAGCGGCCCTCTACAATGAGCAGTTCTTC; CDR3aa: CASSLVAALYNEQFF
j_gene: TRBJ1-2; abundance: -; d_gene: -; v_gene: TRBV29-1; CDR3nt: TGCAGCGTCGGGACGGTTTCAGGCTACACCTTC; CDR3aa: CSVGTVSGYTF
j_gene: TRBJ1-1; abundance: -; d_gene: -; v_gene: TRBV7-2; CDR3nt: TGTGACAGCAGCTTAGGCGCCACTGAAGCTTTCTTT; CDR3aa: CDSSLGATEAFF
j_gene: TRBJ1-1; abundance: few; d_gene: -; v_gene: TRBV6-6; CDR3nt: TGTGCCAGCAGCAACCTAATGACAGCTGCAGCTTTCTTT; CDR3aa: CASSNLMTAAAFF
j_gene: TRBJ2-1; abundance: many; d_gene: TRBD1; v_gene: TRBV12-3/TRBV12-4; CDR3nt: TGTGCCAGCAGTTTAGGGACAGGTGTCAATGAGCAGTTCTTC; CDR3aa: CASSLGTGVNEQFF
j_gene: TRBJ2-5; abundance: -; d_gene: TRBD1; v_gene: TRBV28; CDR3nt: TGTGCCAGCAGTTTGGCCAGGGGGCAAGAGACCCAGTACTTC; CDR3aa: CASSLARGQETQYF
j_gene: TRBJ2-3; abundance: -; d_gene: -; v_gene: TRBV2; CDR3nt: TGTGCCAGCAACATCGACACAGATACGCAGTATTTT; CDR3aa: CASNIDTDTQYF
j_gene: TRBJ2-2; abundance: many; d_gene: -; v_gene: TRBV9; CDR3nt: TGTGCCAGCAGCGTAGCTCAGGGAGAATTGGCCCCCGGGGAGCTGTTTTTT; CDR3aa: CASSVAQGELAPGELFF
j_gene: TRBJ1-1; abundance: many; d_gene: -; v_gene: TRBV7-2; CDR3nt: TGTGCCAGCAGCTTAGCCGGCGTCCTGGGGGCGGCTTTCTTT; CDR3aa: CASSLAGVLGAAFF
j_gene: TRBJ2-1; abundance: few; d_gene: TRBD2; v_gene: TRBV11-2; CDR3nt: TGTGCCAGCAGGAAAATCATAGCGGGAGAGGGGCAGTTCTTC; CDR3aa: CASRKIIAGEGQFF
j_gene: TRBJ2-1; abundance: few; d_gene: TRBD2; v_gene: TRBV4-1; CDR3nt: TGCGCCAGCAGCCTCGATACCCTCGGGACTAGCGGTTTTTCCTACAATGAGCAGTTCTTC; CDR3aa: CASSLDTLGTSGFSYNEQFF
j_gene: TRBJ2-4; abundance: many; d_gene: -; v_gene: TRBV19; CDR3nt: TGTGCCAGTAAAGGAGGGCCGCGAGCCGTCAAAAACATTCAGTACTTC; CDR3aa: CASKGGPRAVKNIQYF
j_gene: TRBJ2-1; abundance: many; d_gene: TRBD2; v_gene: TRBV6-2/TRBV6-3; CDR3nt: TGTGCCAGCAGTGAGGGACTAGCGGGAGTCCACAATGAGCAGTTCTTC; CDR3aa: CASSEGLAGVHNEQFF
j_gene: TRBJ2-2; abundance: -; d_gene: TRBD1; v_gene: TRBV12-3/TRBV12-4; CDR3nt: TGTGCCAGCAGTTCCCTACCGGGACAGAAGAACACCGGGGAGCTGTTTTTT; CDR3aa: CASSSLPGQKNTGELFF
j_gene: TRBJ2-3; abundance: few; d_gene: TRBD2; v_gene: TRBV24-1; CDR3nt: TGTGCCACCAGTGATACGCTAGCGGGAGCGCTCACAGATACGCAGTATTTT; CDR3aa: CATSDTLAGALTDTQYF